What follows describes a single T cell receptor (beta chain). One end of the junction fails to match germline, which may point to a read error. The sample originates from a study of blood T cell repertoires in COVID-19. The CDR3 contains 15 residues. Per the germline V gene, CDR1 is MDHEN and CDR2 is SYDVKM. TCRdb's table, derived via immunoSEQ multiplex PCR, lists solely in-frame clones and lacks some. The repertoire has under 300,000 clones, 84% of them found once; the top ten carry more than 1.5%. The specimen sequenced was peripheral blood. The V and J genes are TRBV28 and TRBJ1-1; D remains unclear. This clonotype was sampled from a woman in her thirties or forties who had recovered from COVID-19. This CDR3 is CAGSLLSLRNTEAFF. CDR3 DNA sequence: TGTGCCGGCAGTTTATTGTCTCTAAGAAACACTGAAGCTTTCTTT. The full variable domain, completed using reference TRBV28 and TRBJ1-1, is DVKVTQSSRYLVKRTGEKVFLECVQDMDHENMFWYRQDPGLGLRLIYFSYDVKMKEKGDIPEGYSVSREKKERFSLILESASTNQTSMYLCAGSLLSLRNTEAFFGQGTRLTVV.